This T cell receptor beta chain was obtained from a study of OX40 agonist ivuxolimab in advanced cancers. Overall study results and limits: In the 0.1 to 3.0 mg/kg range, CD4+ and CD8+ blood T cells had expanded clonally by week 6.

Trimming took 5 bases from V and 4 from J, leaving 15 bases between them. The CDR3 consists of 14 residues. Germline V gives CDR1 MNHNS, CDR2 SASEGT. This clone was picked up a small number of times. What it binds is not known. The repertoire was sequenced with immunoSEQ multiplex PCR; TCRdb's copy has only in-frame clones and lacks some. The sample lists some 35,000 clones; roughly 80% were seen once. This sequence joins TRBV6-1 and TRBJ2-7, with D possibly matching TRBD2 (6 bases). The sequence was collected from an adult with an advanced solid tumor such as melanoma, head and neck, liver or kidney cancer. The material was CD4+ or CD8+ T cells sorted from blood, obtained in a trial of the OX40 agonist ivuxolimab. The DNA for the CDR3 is TGTGCCAGCAGTCCCTTAGGACTACAATACGAGCAGTACTTC. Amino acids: CASSPLGLQYEQYF.